This T cell receptor beta chain was profiled in a study of blood T cell repertoires in COVID-19. This CDR3 is 14 amino acids long. Germline CDR1 is SGHRS and CDR2 is YFSETQ. V was cut by 0 bases and J by 6 bases, with 9 bases left in between. Source study methods: It was from reference gene primer amplification that nucleated cell counts were estimated. Profiling relied on immunoSEQ multiplex PCR, and the TCRdb table lists in-frame clones only, not all of them. V and J calls plus clone size are reproduced from that table; the DNA served to infer D and trimming. The profile shows tens of thousands of clones, roughly 82% of them singletons.

The sample consisted of peripheral blood. This sequence was found in a woman aged 55-69 years with acute or convalescent COVID-19. The chain combines TRBV5-1 with TRBJ1-4; the D gene is possibly TRBD1 (6 bases). The CDR3 sequence: CASSLGQGYEKLFF. CDR3 nucleotides: TGCGCCAGCAGCTTGGGGCAGGGGTATGAAAAACTGTTTTTT. The whole variable domain, remainder taken from reference TRBV5-1 and TRBJ1-4, is KAGVTQTPRYLIKTRGQQVTLSCSPISGHRSVSWYQQTPGQGLQFLFEYFSETQRNKGNFPGRFSGRQFSNSRSEMNVSTLELGDSALYLCASSLGQGYEKLFFGSGTQLSVL.